These 10 T cell receptor beta chains share one sample of origin, sequenced in a study of blood T cell repertoires in COVID-19. Assay used: immunoSEQ multiplex PCR; TCRdb lists only in-frame clones, some missing. The table includes 150,000 or so clones, less than 85% detected once. Specimen: peripheral blood. Receptors originate from a woman older than 75 with acute or convalescent COVID-19.

This chain connects TRBV29-1 to TRBJ2-3; 10 positions agree with TRBD1. The J segment lost 1 base and the V segment lost 6 bases, leaving 7 bases of the junction unmatched. The CDR3 is 15 amino acids. Germline V CDR1 and CDR2: SQVTM, ANQGSEA. CDR3 in amino acids: CSVKTTGGRTDTQYF. CDR3 coding DNA: TGCAGCGTAAAAACGACAGGGGGCCGCACAGATACGCAGTATTTT.

The chain carries TRBV10-3 and TRBJ1-2, with 7 nucleotides matching TRBD1. Per the germline V gene, CDR1 is ENHRY and CDR2 is SYGVKD. The CDR3 is 12 residues long. This CDR3 reads CATSGTEYGYTF. CDR3 in DNA: TGTGCGACTTCCGGGACAGAGTATGGCTACACCTTC.

This chain connects TRBV5-1 to TRBJ2-3; 10 bases line up with TRBD2. This CDR3 has 16 residues. J gave up 3 bases and V 0 bases, and 4 bases lay outside the gene matches. From germline, CDR1 is SGHRS and CDR2 YFSETQ. CDR3 in DNA: TGCGCCAGCAGCTTGGGACTAGCGGGTTTGACAGATACGCAGTATTTT. Translation gives CASSLGLAGLTDTQYF.

This chain connects TRBV18 to TRBJ2-1, with 16 nucleotides matching TRBD2. Unmatched junction bases numbered 6, after V lost 3 bases and J lost 7 bases. The CDR3 extends over 17 amino acids. CDR1 and CDR2 from the germline V gene are KGHSH and LQKENI. CDR3 loop: CASSPPGLAGGLNEQFF. The DNA of the CDR3 is TGTGCCAGCTCACCGCCGGGACTAGCGGGAGGGCTGAATGAGCAGTTCTTC.

CDR3 region: CASSRLGRDTDTQYF. DNA for the CDR3: TGTGCCAGCAGTCGACTCGGACGGGACACAGATACGCAGTATTTT. The V gene is TRBV6-4, the J gene TRBJ2-3; a weak D match, TRBD2 (5 bases). Germline CDR1 MRHNA, CDR2 SNTAGT. This CDR3 is built from 15 residues. Trimming pared 5 bases from V and 2 bases from J, leaving 14 bases between.

The chain joins TRBV25-1 to TRBJ1-1; D is unclear. The CDR3 is made up of 15 amino acids. Trimming removed 6 bases at V and 0 bases at J, with 14 bases between. CDR1 MGHDK and CDR2 SYGVNS come from the germline V gene. As DNA, the CDR3 is TGTGCCAGCAGCCCGACATTTACCATGAACACTGAAGCTTTCTTT. It specifies CASSPTFTMNTEAFF. The complete variable domain, with remaining parts taken from reference TRBV25-1 and TRBJ1-1, reads EADIYQTPRYLVIGTGKKITLECSQTMGHDKMYWYQQDPGMELHLIHYSYGVNSTEKGDLSSESTVSRIRTEHFPLTLESARPSHTSQYLCASSPTFTMNTEAFFGQGTRLTVV.

This sequence joins TRBV5-1 and TRBJ2-1; 13 bases line up with TRBD2. V lost 4 bases to trimming and J lost 3 bases; unmatched junction nucleotides: 10. Per germline, CDR1 SGHRS and CDR2 YFSETQ. The CDR3 is 18 residues long. CDR3 DNA sequence: TGCGCCAGCAGCGTAAGAGCCGGGACTAGCGGGATCTACAATGAGCAGTTCTTC. Residues: CASSVRAGTSGIYNEQFF.

The chain links TRBV7-9 to TRBJ1-6, with TRBD1 as a possible D gene (6 bases). V was trimmed by 7 bases and J by 9 bases, leaving 13 bases between them. The germline gives CDR1 SEHNR, CDR2 FQNEAQ (reference sequence). CDR3 length equals 13 residues. CDR3 coding DNA: TGTGCCAGCATGGACAGCGGATCTTCACCCCTCCACTTT. It codes for CASMDSGSSPLHF.

The gene calls are TRBV2 and TRBJ2-2; TRBD2 agrees at 9 bases. The CDR3 has 13 amino acids. Trimming cost V 7 bases and J 7 bases; bases outside gene matches: 4. Germline V gene data show CDR1 as SNHLY and CDR2 as FYNNEI. The CDR3 DNA follows: TGTGCCAGCATGGGACTAGCCAGCGGGGAGCTGTTTTTT. This codes for CASMGLASGELFF.

The V and J genes are TRBV5-1 and TRBJ2-5, with 7 positions matching TRBD1. J was trimmed by 2 bases and V by 4 bases; bases with no gene match: 5. The CDR3 spans 14 residues. From germline, CDR1 is SGHRS and CDR2 YFSETQ. The CDR3 DNA reads as TGCGCCAGCAGCCCCGGACAGGAACAAGAGACCCAGTACTTC. It is translated as CASSPGQEQETQYF.